This entry concerns a single TCR beta chain. Its antigen remains unknown. This entry comes from a study of glioma-infiltrating T cells. Per the germline V gene, CDR1 is MNHEY and CDR2 is SMNVEV (reference sequence). This CDR3 has 13 amino acids. The germline V and J ends were trimmed by 6 bases and 7 bases, with 12 bases remaining between them. General study findings and limits: Only very few CDR3 sequences appeared in both tissue and blood. Non-neoplastic patients had below-expected tissue-blood divergence, while all gliomas exceeded expectation.

Amplification of TCR alpha and beta CDR3 regions from RNA used iRepertoire nested multiplex PCR. Input was 100-400 ng of tissue mRNA or PBMC total RNA. MiXCR, run by TCRdb on the multiplex PCR reads, gives a single entry per CDR3 protein. The data hold around 190,000 distinct CDR3 sequences, with approximately 30% observed a single time. This sequence joins TRBV27 and TRBJ1-4; D unresolved. The source is a human donor with low-grade glioma or glioblastoma, undergoing nonglioma brain surgery, or in good health (not recorded which). Input material: glioma tissue, nonneoplastic brain tissue, or PBMCs (not recorded which). The CDR3, as DNA: TGTGCCAGCAGAATTCGAAAAAGTGAAAAACTGTTTTTT. Residues: CASRIRKSEKLFF. Full variable domain (remainder filled in from reference TRBV27 and TRBJ1-4): EAQVTQNPRYLITVTGKKLTVTCSQNMNHEYMSWYRQDPGLGLRQIYYSMNVEVTDKGDVPEGYKVSRKEKRNFPLILESPSPNQTSLYFCASRIRKSEKLFFGSGTQLSVL.